A single sample gave rise to the 25 T cell receptor beta chains below, sequenced in a study of control samples from healthy donors and cancer patients. Some clones are missing from TCRdb's copy, which holds only in-frame ones; the method was immunoSEQ multiplex PCR. The data contain about 120,000 clones, around 91% of them singletons. Sequencing was carried out using PBMCs. These receptors were obtained from a woman between 45 and 60 years old with colorectal cancer.

This clone has a handful of counts. V is TRBV6-6 and J is TRBJ1-2; TRBD1 matches 10 bases. The CDR3 loop spans 14 amino acids. Per the germline V gene, CDR1 is MNHNY and CDR2 is SVGAGI (reference sequence). The V gene end was trimmed by 6 bases and the J gene end by 8 bases; junction bases not matched to a gene: 9. The CDR3 loop is CASSGEGQGTGYTF. In DNA, the CDR3 is TGTGCCAGCAGCGGAGAGGGACAGGGGACAGGCTACACCTTC.

This clone was observed once. The DNA for the CDR3 is TGTGCCAGCAGTTTGGTGAGGACTGAAGCTTTCTTT. As protein: CASSLVRTEAFF. This rearrangement joins TRBV28 to TRBJ1-1; D call uncertain. CDR1 is MDHEN and CDR2 is SYDVKM in the germline V gene. This CDR3 spans 12 amino acids. The V and J ends lost 3 bases and 5 bases respectively, with 7 bases between them.

V is TRBV19 and J is TRBJ1-5, with 8 positions matching TRBD1. CDR3 length: 18 residues. V dropped 6 bases and J dropped 0; count of bases not matched to a gene: 13. Germline V gives CDR1 LNHDA, CDR2 SQIVND (reference sequence). CDR3 in DNA: TGTGCCAGTAGGCCGGGAGCGACAGGGGAGGCTAGCAATCAGCCCCAGCATTTT. Its translation is CASRPGATGEASNQPQHF.

CDR3 sequence (DNA): TGTGCCAGCAGCCGAACAGGGGTCGGACAGCCCCAGTATTTT. It yields the protein CASSRTGVGQPQYF. The chain has TRBV6-5 and TRBJ1-5, with TRBD1 matching 7 bases. TRBJ2-3 matches the DNA end more closely, so the J call is doubtful. The germline CDR1 and CDR2 sequences are MNHEY and SVGAGI. This CDR3 is 14 amino acids long.

The V call is TRBV7-8, the J call TRBJ1-5, with D unresolved. This CDR3 contains 15 residues. V was pared by 4 bases and J by 0 bases, with 10 bases between. CDR1 is SGHVS, CDR2 FQNEAQ, per germline. The CDR3 here is CASSSSRGSNQPQHF. The CDR3, as DNA: TGTGCCAGCAGCTCCAGTCGGGGTAGCAATCAGCCCCAGCATTTT. Based on the CDR3 plus reference TRBV7-8 and TRBJ1-5, the full variable domain is GAGVSQSPRYKVAKRGQDVALRCDPISGHVSLFWYQQALGQGPEFLTYFQNEAQLDKSGLPSDRFFAERPEGSVSTLKIQRTQQEDSAVYLCASSSSRGSNQPQHFGDGTRLSIL.

The chain combines TRBV2 with TRBJ2-1; the match to TRBD1 covers 10 bases. The J segment lost 2 bases and the V segment lost 7 bases, leaving 5 bases of the junction unmatched. Germline V gene data show CDR1 as SNHLY and CDR2 as FYNNEI. The CDR3 loop spans 15 amino acids. The DNA for the CDR3 is TGTGCCAGCAAACTCGACAGGGGGCCCTACAATGAGCAGTTCTTC. Translation gives CASKLDRGPYNEQFF.

This sequence joins TRBV6-5 and TRBJ1-1; D call uncertain. From germline, CDR1 is MNHEY and CDR2 SVGAGI. V was trimmed by 4 bases and J by 1 base, leaving 13 bases between them. This CDR3 has 15 amino acids. CDR3 region: CASSFTGDRNTEAFF. The CDR3 coding sequence is TGTGCCAGCAGTTTTACCGGGGATCGGAACACTGAAGCTTTCTTT.

The chain carries TRBV5-4 and TRBJ1-2; 7 bases agree with TRBD1. In germline, CDR1 is SGHNT, CDR2 YYREEE (reference sequence). The CDR3 extends over 18 amino acids. Trimming at V came to 3 bases and at J to 8 bases, leaving 22 bases not matched to a gene. The CDR3 DNA reads as TGTGCCAGCAGCTCGTACCCCGCTTTGAAGAGGGGGCCGAGGGGCTACACCTTC. Translation gives CASSSYPALKRGPRGYTF.

Concerning this clone itself: The same CDR3 also results from other DNA sequences found in this sample. The DNA of the CDR3 is TGTGCCAGCAGCTTAAGTAGGGAGACCCAGTACTTC. Its protein is CASSLSRETQYF. This chain links TRBV11-2 with TRBJ2-5, with no clear D. Germline CDR1 is SGHAT and CDR2 is FQNNGV. This CDR3 has 12 residues. Trimming stripped 2 bases from V and 5 bases from J, with 6 bases between.

The V call is TRBV2, the J call TRBJ2-1; 7 nucleotides line up with TRBD2. CDR3 length: 18 residues. The germline V gene has CDR1 SNHLY and CDR2 FYNNEI. V shed 4 bases and J 6 bases; nucleotides not matched to a gene: 18. The CDR3 nucleotides read TGTGCCAGCAGTGGAGGGACGGGACGACCGGGAGGTTTCAATGAGCAGTTCTTC. This encodes CASSGGTGRPGGFNEQFF.

The J gene is TRBJ2-5, the V gene TRBV30, with 13 bases that match TRBD2. The trim removed 4 bases at V and 6 bases at J, leaving 8 bases unmatched. This CDR3 contains 15 residues. Germline CDR1 reads GTSNPN; CDR2 reads SVGIG (reference sequence). The CDR3 coding sequence is TGTGCCTGGACTAGGACTAGCGGGGGCGATAAGACCCAGTACTTC. This sequence encodes CAWTRTSGGDKTQYF.

The chain couples TRBV7-2 to TRBJ2-1, with 10 bases matching TRBD2. The CDR3 totals 15 residues. The germline gives CDR1 SGHTA, CDR2 FQGNSA. With V trimmed by 3 bases and J by 3 bases, 2 bases remained unmatched. CDR3 DNA: TGTGCCAGCAGCTTCGTAGCGGGGGGCTACAATGAGCAGTTCTTC. Residues: CASSFVAGGYNEQFF.

The rearrangement joins TRBV20-1 to TRBJ1-6; D is unresolved. The V end was cut by 3 bases, the J end by 16 bases, with 13 bases between. This CDR3 comprises 11 residues. Germline V gene lookup returns CDR1 DFQATT and CDR2 SNEGSKA (reference sequence). The DNA for the CDR3 is TGCAGTGCTAGGGCCAAGGACCAGCTCCACTTT. Protein sequence: CSARAKDQLHF.

The rearrangement links TRBV5-4 to TRBJ2-5; no clear D. The CDR3 length is 11 residues. V was trimmed by 0 bases and J by 3 bases, leaving 0 bases between them. Germline assignment: CDR1 SGHNT and CDR2 YYREEE (reference sequence). This CDR3 is CASSLEETQYF. The CDR3 DNA is TGTGCCAGCAGCTTGGAAGAGACCCAGTACTTC.

For the CDR3, the DNA is TGTGCCAGCAGTTCCGGGACTAGTCCCTTCGCCGGGGAGCTGTTTTTT. Translated, it gives CASSSGTSPFAGELFF. The chain uses TRBV11-3 and TRBJ2-2, with 8 bases fitting TRBD2. CDR3 size: 16 residues. V trimming: 6 bases; J trimming: 6 bases; junction bases outside the gene matches: 12. The germline V gene encodes CDR1 SGHNT and CDR2 YENEEA.

The chain joins TRBV7-3 to TRBJ1-4, with TRBD1 as a possible D gene (5 bases). Germline CDR1 SGHTA, CDR2 FQGTGA. The CDR3 is 15 residues long. V shed 5 bases and J shed 0 bases, with 10 bases lying between them. DNA of the CDR3: TGTGCCAGCAGCCTGACAGCTACAACTAATGAAAAACTGTTTTTT. As protein: CASSLTATTNEKLFF.

This clone has a single count. V is TRBV7-8 and J is TRBJ2-6, with D tentatively TRBD1 (5 bases). CDR1 is SGHVS, CDR2 FQNEAQ, per germline. The ends were cut back, 5 bases at V and 0 bases at J, with 17 bases in the middle. This CDR3 contains 18 residues. The CDR3 sequence: CASSGHTRTSSGANVLTF. DNA of the CDR3: TGTGCCAGCAGCGGACACACCCGGACCTCCTCTGGGGCCAACGTCCTGACTTTC.

V gene TRBV7-2 combines with J gene TRBJ2-5; D perhaps matches TRBD2 (5 bases). The CDR3 runs 12 residues. CDR1 and CDR2 from the germline V gene are SGHTA and FQGNSA. Trimming took 8 bases from V and 5 from J, leaving 12 bases between them. CDR3 region: CASGSRGETQYF. CDR3 in DNA: TGTGCCAGCGGGAGCCGGGGTGAGACCCAGTACTTC.

This clone came up once. V is TRBV3-1 (or the pseudogene TRBV3-2) and J is TRBJ1-1; D is ambiguous. With 0 bases removed from V and 1 base from J, the gap between germline ends came to 3 bases. This CDR3 has 13 residues. Germline CDR1 is LGHDT and CDR2 is YNNKEL (reference sequence). In nucleotides, the CDR3 is TGTGCCAGCAGCCAAGATAAGAACACTGAAGCTTTCTTT. This gives the protein CASSQDKNTEAFF.

The V gene is TRBV19, the J gene TRBJ1-1; D unresolved. The germline V and J ends were trimmed by 4 bases and 1 base, with 16 bases remaining between them. Germline assignment: CDR1 LNHDA and CDR2 SQIVND (reference sequence). CDR3 length: 16 amino acids. The CDR3 nucleotides read TGTGCCAGTAGTACAACGGGTCACCCCTCGAACACTGAAGCTTTCTTT. Translation gives CASSTTGHPSNTEAFF.

A single count supports this clone. The V call is TRBV10-3, the J call TRBJ2-7; D possibly corresponds to TRBD2 (6 bases). The length of the CDR3 is 14 residues. Trimming cost V 11 bases and J 2 bases, with 19 bases left between them. Germline CDR1 and CDR2: ENHRY and SYGVKD. The CDR3 DNA sequence: TGTGCCTCCAAAACCGGCGGGGTTACCTACGAGCAGTACTTC. Amino acids: CASKTGGVTYEQYF.

This rearrangement joins TRBV9 to TRBJ2-2; D is uncertain. Trimming pared 0 bases from V and 2 bases from J, leaving 8 bases between. Looked up from germline, CDR1 is SGDLS and CDR2 is YYNGEE. The CDR3 is 15 residues long. CDR3 sequence: CASSVGFGNTGELFF. In DNA, the CDR3 is TGTGCCAGCAGCGTAGGCTTTGGTAACACCGGGGAGCTGTTTTTT.

In regard to this clone: This sample also contains other DNA sequences that code for the same CDR3. The chain couples TRBV2 to TRBJ1-4; D is uncertain. Trimming removed 6 bases at V and 0 bases at J, with 11 bases between. From germline, CDR1 is SNHLY and CDR2 FYNNEI. The CDR3 extends over 15 amino acids. In nucleotides, the CDR3 is TGTGCCAGCAGAAGAACAGATGCAACTAATGAAAAACTGTTTTTT. Translated: CASRRTDATNEKLFF.

This chain connects TRBV9 to TRBJ2-2; maybe TRBD2 (6 bases). Trimming stripped 1 base from V and 4 bases from J, with 29 bases between. CDR3 size: 21 residues. Looked up from germline, CDR1 is SGDLS and CDR2 is YYNGEE. In DNA, the CDR3 is TGTGCCAGCAGCGTACGCCCCCTCGGATTTAGCGGAAGGCGTGGCACCGGGGAGCTGTTTTTT. Protein: CASSVRPLGFSGRRGTGELFF. Filled out from reference TRBV9 and TRBJ2-2, the complete variable domain reads DSGVTQTPKHLITATGQRVTLRCSPRSGDLSVYWYQQSLDQGLQFLIQYYNGEERAKGNILERFSAQQFPDLHSELNLSSLELGDSALYFCASSVRPLGFSGRRGTGELFFGEGSRLTVL.

This chain uses TRBV7-9 with TRBJ2-7, with D possibly TRBD1 on 5 matching bases. V lost 5 bases to trimming and J lost 2 bases, with 7 bases between them. Germline V lookup: CDR1 SEHNR, CDR2 FQNEAQ (reference sequence). The CDR3 consists of 12 residues. CDR3 DNA sequence: TGTGCCAGCAGCCAGACAGCCTACGAGCAGTACTTC. It codes for CASSQTAYEQYF.